These 31 T cell receptor beta chains originate from one sample sequenced in a study of blood T cell repertoires in COVID-19. Repertoires were generated with immunoSEQ multiplex PCR, while TCRdb's copy carries only in-frame clones and drops some. Of a few hundred thousand clones listed, about four fifths are singletons. The sequencing sample was made of peripheral blood. All receptors come from a man of 80 years or more with acute or convalescent COVID-19.

V gene TRBV18 combines with J gene TRBJ1-5; TRBD1 might be the D (5 bases). V was clipped by 4 bases and J by 0 bases, with 13 bases between them. The germline V gene encodes CDR1 KGHSH and CDR2 LQKENI. The CDR3 covers 16 residues. The CDR3 protein is CASSRGGYYSNQPQHF. In DNA, the CDR3 is TGTGCCAGCTCACGGGGGGGGTATTATAGCAATCAGCCCCAGCATTTT.

J is TRBJ2-1 and V is TRBV2, with 8 positions matching TRBD1. The CDR3 totals 17 residues. Unmatched junction bases numbered 11, after V lost 7 bases and J lost 0 bases. Germline assignment: CDR1 SNHLY and CDR2 FYNNEI. The CDR3 DNA reads as TGTGCCAGCAAACCGGGACAGGCCGGGGGCTCCTACAATGAGCAGTTCTTC. This translates into CASKPGQAGGSYNEQFF. Full variable domain (remainder filled in from reference TRBV2 and TRBJ2-1): EPEVTQTPSHQVTQMGQEVILRCVPISNHLYFYWYRQILGQKVEFLVSFYNNEISEKSEIFDDQFSVERPDGSNFTLKIRSTKLEDSAMYFCASKPGQAGGSYNEQFFGPGTRLTVL.

The V and J genes are TRBV18 and TRBJ1-1; 8 bases match TRBD1. Germline CDR1 reads KGHSH; CDR2 reads LQKENI. Unmatched junction bases numbered 9, after V lost 2 bases and J lost 1 base. The CDR3 loop spans 17 amino acids. CDR3 sequence reads: CASSPRNRGGPNTEAFF. DNA of the CDR3: TGTGCCAGCTCACCAAGGAACAGGGGGGGACCGAACACTGAAGCTTTCTTT.

This chain uses TRBV24-1 with TRBJ1-2; 7 bases map to TRBD1. Per the germline V gene, CDR1 is KGHDR and CDR2 is SFDVKD. The CDR3 totals 14 residues. Trimming took 4 bases from V and 4 from J; bases not matched to a gene: 5. The CDR3 sequence: CATSDQGQPYGYTF. The CDR3 coding sequence is TGTGCCACCAGTGACCAGGGACAGCCCTATGGCTACACCTTC.

The V call is TRBV6-5, the J call TRBJ2-7; 9 nucleotides align to TRBD1. CDR1 and CDR2 from the germline V gene are MNHEY and SVGAGI. V was pared by 0 bases and J by 3 bases, with 6 bases of the junction left unmatched. There are 16 residues in the CDR3. CDR3 sequence: CASSYSSGTGNYEQYF. The CDR3 region has the DNA TGTGCCAGCAGTTACTCGAGTGGGACAGGGAACTACGAGCAGTACTTC.

This chain connects TRBV7-2 to TRBJ1-2; 7 positions match TRBD1. The CDR3 consists of 14 residues. In germline, CDR1 is SGHTA, CDR2 FQGNSA. V dropped 5 bases and J dropped 0; count of bases not matched to a gene: 3. The CDR3 DNA follows: TGTGCCAGCAGCCCCGGACAGGCTAACTATGGCTACACCTTC. Translating it yields CASSPGQANYGYTF.

In this sample, this clone turned up once. The chain uses TRBV5-1 and TRBJ2-1; possible D gene TRBD1, 7 bases. This CDR3 has 12 residues. Trimming left V 4 bases short and J 12 bases short, with 14 bases between. Germline lookup yields CDR1 SGHRS and CDR2 YFSETQ. CDR3 region: CASSPHRGGQFF. CDR3 DNA sequence: TGCGCCAGCAGCCCTCACAGGGGAGGGCAGTTCTTC.

This clone was detected once. The rearrangement uses TRBV11-2 and TRBJ2-7, with 7 bases aligning to TRBD2. Germline lookup yields CDR1 SGHAT and CDR2 FQNNGV. V lost 8 bases and J lost 4; bases outside the gene matches: 5. The CDR3 spans 12 residues. This CDR3 reads CASREEGYEQYF. Written as DNA, the CDR3 is TGTGCCAGCCGGGAGGAAGGGTACGAGCAGTACTTC.

The chain combines TRBV12-5 with TRBJ1-6; 7 bases line up with TRBD1. This CDR3 spans 15 amino acids. Per the germline V gene, CDR1 is LGHNT and CDR2 is FRNRAP. The J segment lost 6 bases and the V segment lost 1 base, leaving 3 bases of the junction unmatched. CDR3 sequence: CASGLEGTANSPLHF. The DNA of the CDR3 is TGTGCTAGTGGTTTGGAAGGGACAGCTAATTCACCCCTCCACTTT.

The V call is TRBV5-1, the J call TRBJ2-7; maybe TRBD1 (6 bases). Trimming cost V 2 bases and J 4 bases, with 16 bases left between them. This CDR3 has 15 amino acids. Per the germline V gene, CDR1 is SGHRS and CDR2 is YFSETQ. CDR3 region: CASSFLPGQEYEQYF. DNA for the CDR3: TGCGCCAGCAGCTTTCTCCCGGGACAAGAATACGAGCAGTACTTC.

The rearrangement joins TRBV5-1 to TRBJ2-6; weak D call: TRBD2 (5 bases). The CDR3 contains 17 residues. CDR1 and CDR2 (germline): SGHRS, YFSETQ. With 7 bases removed from V and 0 bases from J, the gap between germline ends came to 17 bases. Written as DNA, the CDR3 is TGCGCCAGCCGAAAAGAACTAGTCCACTCTGGGGCCAACGTCCTGACTTTC. Translated: CASRKELVHSGANVLTF.

This clone was seen once. The chain carries TRBV5-1 and TRBJ1-5; unclear D gene. The germline gives CDR1 SGHRS, CDR2 YFSETQ. The CDR3 is 12 amino acids. V was trimmed by 0 bases and J by 4 bases, leaving 2 bases between them. The CDR3 loop is CASSLVNQPQHF. Written as DNA, the CDR3 is TGCGCCAGCAGCTTGGTAAATCAGCCCCAGCATTTT.

V gene TRBV5-1 combines with J gene TRBJ1-3; no firm D call. The CDR3 totals 16 residues. The ends were cut back, 3 bases at V and 0 bases at J, with 13 bases in the middle. The germline gives CDR1 SGHRS, CDR2 YFSETQ. This chain's CDR3 is CASSSSTDFSGNTIYF. For the CDR3, the DNA is TGCGCCAGCAGCTCATCGACTGATTTCTCTGGAAACACCATATATTTT.

This clone has more than one count but fewer than ten. The genes are TRBV18 and TRBJ1-1, with a weak D call TRBD1 (5 bases). This CDR3 spans 17 amino acids. Per the germline V gene, CDR1 is KGHSH and CDR2 is LQKENI. Deletions cut 1 base from V and 3 bases from J, with 18 bases between. CDR3 sequence (DNA): TGTGCCAGCTCACCACAGGTCAGAGGAGGGGCCGACACTGAAGCTTTCTTT. Amino acids: CASSPQVRGGADTEAFF.

In its sample, this clone was seen once. The J gene is TRBJ1-5, the V gene TRBV7-8, with TRBD1 identical over 10 bases. J was trimmed by 3 bases and V by 0 bases; bases with no gene match: 20. The CDR3 consists of 22 residues. Germline V gene lookup returns CDR1 SGHVS and CDR2 FQNEAQ. The CDR3 coding sequence is TGTGCCAGCAGCTTAGCCTTCCGCGGGACAGGGGCCAGCCGTGTTCTCAATCAGCCCCAGCATTTT. Its protein product is CASSLAFRGTGASRVLNQPQHF.

CDR3 coding DNA: TGCAGTACAGGGTCTAATGAGCAGTTCTTC. Translation: CSTGSNEQFF. The chain uses TRBV20-1 and TRBJ2-1; D perhaps matches TRBD1 (6 bases). Between the trimmed V and J ends, which lost 8 bases and 7 bases, there was a span of 9 bases. The CDR3 has 10 residues. Germline-derived CDR1 and CDR2 are DFQATT and SNEGSKA (reference sequence).

The V call is TRBV19, the J call TRBJ2-1; tentatively, D is TRBD2 (5 bases). This CDR3 comprises 15 residues. Germline V gene data show CDR1 as LNHDA and CDR2 as SQIVND (reference sequence). Trimming took off 2 bases at V and 1 base at J, with 9 bases between the two ends. The CDR3 loop is CASSIRRRSYNEQFF. The CDR3 DNA sequence: TGTGCCAGTAGTATAAGGAGGAGGTCCTACAATGAGCAGTTCTTC. The full variable domain, in which reference TRBV19 and TRBJ2-1 provide the parts outside the CDR3, is DGGITQSPKYLFRKEGQNVTLSCEQNLNHDAMYWYRQDPGQGLRLIYYSQIVNDFQKGDIAEGYSVSREKKESFPLTVTSAQKNPTAFYLCASSIRRRSYNEQFFGPGTRLTVL.

V and J are TRBV6-6 and TRBJ2-7; 7 bases fit TRBD2. The CDR3 sequence is 16 residues long. Losses at the gene ends were 1 base for V and 0 bases for J; bases not matched to a gene: 6. Germline lookup yields CDR1 MNHNY and CDR2 SVGAGI (reference sequence). The CDR3 loop is CASSYWGGEVSYEQYF. CDR3 nucleotide sequence: TGTGCCAGCAGTTACTGGGGGGGGGAAGTCTCCTACGAGCAGTACTTC.

J is TRBJ2-3 and V is TRBV24-1; 8 bases map to TRBD1. Germline values: CDR1 KGHDR, CDR2 SFDVKD. The CDR3 runs 15 residues. V lost 4 bases to trimming and J lost 5 bases; unmatched junction nucleotides: 7. CDR3 protein: CATSDRGQGIDTQYF. The CDR3, as DNA: TGTGCCACCAGTGACCGCGGACAGGGCATAGATACGCAGTATTTT.

J is TRBJ2-7 and V is TRBV13, with D possibly matching TRBD2 (6 bases). Between the trimmed V and J ends, which lost 4 bases and 4 bases, there was a span of 11 bases. Germline V lookup: CDR1 PRHDT, CDR2 FYEKMQ (reference sequence). The CDR3 runs 13 residues. The CDR3 loop is CASSWAGTYEQYF. CDR3 nucleotide sequence: TGTGCCAGCAGCTGGGCGGGGACTTACGAGCAGTACTTC.

V and J are TRBV19 and TRBJ2-5, with 7 bases lining up with TRBD2. This CDR3 has 18 residues. Germline V gene data show CDR1 as LNHDA and CDR2 as SQIVND (reference sequence). After removal of 0 bases from V and 5 bases from J, the junction contained 15 bases not matched to a gene. CDR3 DNA sequence: TGTGCCAGTAGTATAGATCGGGCAGCGGGGCCTCGAGGGGAGACCCAGTACTTC. Its translation is CASSIDRAAGPRGETQYF.

The V and J genes are TRBV9 and TRBJ2-3, with 11 bases identical to TRBD2. The CDR3 loop spans 16 amino acids. The junction had 4 bases not matched to a gene; V was cut back by 4 bases and J by 0 bases. Germline V gene sequence: CDR1 SGDLS, CDR2 YYNGEE. CDR3 sequence reads: CASSPGLAVSTDTQYF. In nucleotides, the CDR3 is TGTGCCAGCAGCCCGGGACTAGCGGTTAGCACAGATACGCAGTATTTT.

The chain joins TRBV2 to TRBJ1-1; perhaps TRBD1 as D (6 bases). V was pared by 7 bases and J by 0 bases, with 9 bases between. The CDR3 length is 13 residues. Germline V gives CDR1 SNHLY, CDR2 FYNNEI. Here the CDR3 reads CASKGDMNTEAFF. CDR3 in DNA: TGTGCCAGCAAGGGGGACATGAACACTGAAGCTTTCTTT.

As to this clone: Other DNA sequences of this sample code for an identical CDR3. The rearrangement joins TRBV19 to TRBJ2-7, with 11 bases matching TRBD1. V dropped 5 bases and J dropped 3; count of bases not matched to a gene: 6. The CDR3 spans 15 residues. The V gene's germline CDR1 is LNHDA and CDR2 SQIVND (reference sequence). The CDR3 spells CASSGSGTGGYEQYF. The CDR3 DNA reads TGTGCCAGTAGTGGTTCCGGGACAGGGGGCTACGAGCAGTACTTC.

The chain joins TRBV7-9 to TRBJ1-4; 7 bases are shared with TRBD1. V trimming: 1 base; J trimming: 2 bases; junction bases outside the gene matches: 1. The length of the CDR3 is 15 residues. Germline V CDR1 and CDR2: SEHNR, FQNEAQ (reference sequence). CDR3 coding DNA: TGTGCCAGCAGCTTAGAGACAGGGACTAATGAAAAACTGTTTTTT. The encoded protein is CASSLETGTNEKLFF.

V is TRBV28 and J is TRBJ2-7; the D gene is possibly TRBD2 (5 bases). CDR1 and CDR2 (germline): MDHEN, SYDVKM. The CDR3 is 13 amino acids. V lost 8 bases and J lost 5, with 16 bases in between. The CDR3 loop is CASREGFRDEQYF. CDR3 DNA: TGTGCCAGCCGAGAGGGTTTTCGGGACGAGCAGTACTTC. The entire variable domain, with the rest obtained from reference TRBV28 and TRBJ2-7, is as follows: DVKVTQSSRYLVKRTGEKVFLECVQDMDHENMFWYRQDPGLGLRLIYFSYDVKMKEKGDIPEGYSVSREKKERFSLILESASTNQTSMYLCASREGFRDEQYFGPGTRLTVT.

This clone was observed a handful of times. V and J are TRBV5-1 and TRBJ2-4; 7 bases fit TRBD1. The CDR3 is 16 amino acids. Germline V gives CDR1 SGHRS, CDR2 YFSETQ. Trimming removed 0 bases from V and 0 bases from J; junction bases left unmatched: 3. CDR3 residues: CASSLARDRAKNIQYF. CDR3 nucleotides: TGCGCCAGCAGCTTGGCCAGGGACAGAGCCAAAAACATTCAGTACTTC.

The chain joins TRBV5-1 to TRBJ2-7, with 10 bases identical to TRBD1. Germline V gene sequence: CDR1 SGHRS, CDR2 YFSETQ. J lost 2 bases, V lost 5 bases, and 4 bases had no gene match. The CDR3 sequence is 14 residues long. The CDR3 loop is CASRYGQGAYEQYF. As DNA, the CDR3 is TGCGCCAGCAGATACGGACAGGGGGCCTACGAGCAGTACTTC.

The chain recombines TRBV10-3 with TRBJ1-5, with D perhaps matching TRBD1 (5 bases). CDR3 length: 15 residues. Trimming shortened V by 3 bases and J by 9 bases, and 18 bases separated the two germline ends. The germline V gene encodes CDR1 ENHRY and CDR2 SYGVKD. In DNA form, the CDR3 reads TGTGCCATCAGTGATGGGATAAGTGGCCAGGGGCCCCAGCATTTT. It translates to CAISDGISGQGPQHF.

The gene calls are TRBV24-1 and TRBJ2-4; the D gene is possibly TRBD1 (6 bases). Trimming took 0 bases from V and 8 from J, leaving 7 bases between them. This CDR3 contains 13 residues. The germline gives CDR1 KGHDR, CDR2 SFDVKD. The CDR3 DNA sequence: TGTGCCACCAGTGATTTGCAGGGGTACATTCAGTACTTC. Its translation: CATSDLQGYIQYF.

The chain joins TRBV19 to TRBJ1-2; D not resolved. The V gene's germline CDR1 is LNHDA and CDR2 SQIVND (reference sequence). This CDR3 is 15 amino acids long. The ends were cut back, 0 bases at V and 4 bases at J, with 12 bases in the middle. CDR3: CASSIEAGLGYGYTF. CDR3 bases: TGTGCCAGTAGTATAGAGGCGGGTTTAGGCTATGGCTACACCTTC.